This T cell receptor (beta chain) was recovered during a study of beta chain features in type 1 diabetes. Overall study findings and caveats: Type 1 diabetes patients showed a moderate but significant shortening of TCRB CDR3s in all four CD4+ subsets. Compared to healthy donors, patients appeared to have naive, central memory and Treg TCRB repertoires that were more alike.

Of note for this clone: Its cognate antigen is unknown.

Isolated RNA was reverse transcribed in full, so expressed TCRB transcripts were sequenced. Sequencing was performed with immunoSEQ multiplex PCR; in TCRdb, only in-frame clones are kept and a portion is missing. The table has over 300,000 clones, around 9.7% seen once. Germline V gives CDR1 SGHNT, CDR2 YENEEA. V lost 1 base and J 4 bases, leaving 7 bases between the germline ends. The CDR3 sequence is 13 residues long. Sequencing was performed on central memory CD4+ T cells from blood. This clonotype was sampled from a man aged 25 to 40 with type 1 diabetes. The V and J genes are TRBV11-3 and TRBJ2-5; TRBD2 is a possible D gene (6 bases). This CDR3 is CASSLGGGETQYF. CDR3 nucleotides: TGTGCCAGCAGCTTAGGGGGAGGAGAGACCCAGTACTTC.